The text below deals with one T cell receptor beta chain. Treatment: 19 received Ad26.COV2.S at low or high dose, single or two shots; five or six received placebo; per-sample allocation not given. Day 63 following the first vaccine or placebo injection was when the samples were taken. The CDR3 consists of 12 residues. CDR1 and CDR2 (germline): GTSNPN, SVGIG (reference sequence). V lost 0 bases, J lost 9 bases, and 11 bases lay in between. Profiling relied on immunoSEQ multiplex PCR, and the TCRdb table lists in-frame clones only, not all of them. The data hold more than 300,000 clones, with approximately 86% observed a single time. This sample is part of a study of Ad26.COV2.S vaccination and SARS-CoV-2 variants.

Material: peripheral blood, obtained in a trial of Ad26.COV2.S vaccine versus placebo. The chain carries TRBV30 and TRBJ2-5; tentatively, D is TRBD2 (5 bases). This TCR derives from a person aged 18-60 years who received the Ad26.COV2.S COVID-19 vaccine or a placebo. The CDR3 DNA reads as TGTGCCTGGAGTGTTGGGCCCGGGGCCCAGTACTTC. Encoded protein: CAWSVGPGAQYF.